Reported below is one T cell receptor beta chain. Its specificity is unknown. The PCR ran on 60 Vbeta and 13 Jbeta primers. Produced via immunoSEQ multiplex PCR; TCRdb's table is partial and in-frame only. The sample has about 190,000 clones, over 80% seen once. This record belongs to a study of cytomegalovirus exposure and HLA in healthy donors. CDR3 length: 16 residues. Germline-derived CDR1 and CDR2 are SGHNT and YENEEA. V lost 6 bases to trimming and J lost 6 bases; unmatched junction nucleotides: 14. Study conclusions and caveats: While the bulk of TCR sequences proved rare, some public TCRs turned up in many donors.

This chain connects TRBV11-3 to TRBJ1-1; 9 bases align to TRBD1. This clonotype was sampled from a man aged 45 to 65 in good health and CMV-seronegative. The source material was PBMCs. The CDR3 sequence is CASSRGGTGRFSEAFF. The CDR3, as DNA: TGTGCCAGCAGTCGGGGAGGGACAGGGAGATTTTCTGAAGCTTTCTTT. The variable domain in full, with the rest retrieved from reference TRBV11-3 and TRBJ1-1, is EAGVVQSPRYKIIEKKQPVAFWCNPISGHNTLYWYLQNLGQGPELLIRYENEEAVDDSQLPKDRFSAERLKGVDSTLKIQPAELGDSAVYLCASSRGGTGRFSEAFFGQGTRLTVV.